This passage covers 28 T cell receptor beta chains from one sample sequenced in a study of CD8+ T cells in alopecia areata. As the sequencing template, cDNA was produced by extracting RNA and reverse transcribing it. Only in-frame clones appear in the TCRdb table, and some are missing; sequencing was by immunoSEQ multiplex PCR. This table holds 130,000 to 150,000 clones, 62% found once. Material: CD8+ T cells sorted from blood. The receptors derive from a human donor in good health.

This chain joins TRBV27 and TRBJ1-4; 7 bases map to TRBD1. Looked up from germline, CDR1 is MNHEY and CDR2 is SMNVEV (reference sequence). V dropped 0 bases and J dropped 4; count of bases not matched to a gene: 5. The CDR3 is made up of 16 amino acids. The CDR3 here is CASSLSGDSLNEKLFF. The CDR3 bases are TGTGCCAGCAGTTTATCAGGGGACAGCCTTAATGAAAAACTGTTTTTT.

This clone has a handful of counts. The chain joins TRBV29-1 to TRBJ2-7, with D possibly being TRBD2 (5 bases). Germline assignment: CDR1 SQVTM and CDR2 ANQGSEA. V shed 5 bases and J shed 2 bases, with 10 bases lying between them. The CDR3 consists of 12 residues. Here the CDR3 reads CSVFRDPYEQYF. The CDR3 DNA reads TGCAGCGTTTTCCGGGATCCCTACGAGCAGTACTTC.

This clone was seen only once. The CDR3 DNA reads TGTGCCAGCAGTCCCGGGACAGGTCCCTACGAGCAGTACTTC. It yields the protein CASSPGTGPYEQYF. The chain uses TRBV27 and TRBJ2-7; 8 nucleotides match TRBD1. Germline V gives CDR1 MNHEY, CDR2 SMNVEV (reference sequence). The CDR3 is made up of 14 amino acids. Trimming at V came to 5 bases and at J to 2 bases, leaving 5 bases not matched to a gene.

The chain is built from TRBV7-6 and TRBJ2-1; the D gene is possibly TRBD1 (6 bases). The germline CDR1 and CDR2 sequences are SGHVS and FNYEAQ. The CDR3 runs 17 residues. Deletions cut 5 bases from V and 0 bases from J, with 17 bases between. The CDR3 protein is CASSPQRGLSSYNEQFF. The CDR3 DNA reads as TGTGCCAGCAGCCCCCAGAGGGGGTTGAGCTCCTACAATGAGCAGTTCTTC. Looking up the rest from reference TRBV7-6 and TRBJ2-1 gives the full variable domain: GAGVSQSPRYKVTKRGQDVALRCDPISGHVSLYWYRQALGQGPEFLTYFNYEAQQDKSGLPNDRFSAERPEGSISTLTIQRTEQRDSAMYRCASSPQRGLSSYNEQFFGPGTRLTVL.

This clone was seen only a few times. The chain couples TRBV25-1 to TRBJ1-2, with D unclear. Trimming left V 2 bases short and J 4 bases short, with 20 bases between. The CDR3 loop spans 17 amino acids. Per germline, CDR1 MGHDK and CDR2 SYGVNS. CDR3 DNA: TGTGCCAGCAGTGAAGCCCTTTCGGCAGGCGCCCTCTATGGCTACACCTTC. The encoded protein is CASSEALSAGALYGYTF.

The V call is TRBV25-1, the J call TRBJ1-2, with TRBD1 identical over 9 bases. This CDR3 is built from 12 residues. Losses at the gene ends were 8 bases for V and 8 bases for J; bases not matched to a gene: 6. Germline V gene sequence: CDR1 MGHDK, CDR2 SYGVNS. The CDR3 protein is CASGDRAKGYTF. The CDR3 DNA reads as TGTGCCAGCGGGGACAGGGCAAAGGGCTACACCTTC.

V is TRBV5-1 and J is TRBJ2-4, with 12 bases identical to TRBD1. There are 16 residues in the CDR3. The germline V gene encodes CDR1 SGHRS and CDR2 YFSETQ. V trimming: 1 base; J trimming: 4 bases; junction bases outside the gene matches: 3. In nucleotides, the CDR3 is TGCGCCAGCAGCTTGCGGGACAGGGGGCCGAAAAACATTCAGTACTTC. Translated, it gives CASSLRDRGPKNIQYF. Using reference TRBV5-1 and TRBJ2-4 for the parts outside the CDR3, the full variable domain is KAGVTQTPRYLIKTRGQQVTLSCSPISGHRSVSWYQQTPGQGLQFLFEYFSETQRNKGNFPGRFSGRQFSNSRSEMNVSTLELGDSALYLCASSLRDRGPKNIQYFGAGTRLSVL.

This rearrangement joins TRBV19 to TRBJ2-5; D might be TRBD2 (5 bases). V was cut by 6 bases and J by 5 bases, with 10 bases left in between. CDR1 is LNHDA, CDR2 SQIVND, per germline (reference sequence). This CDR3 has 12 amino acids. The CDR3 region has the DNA TGTGCCAGTAGAGGCTGGGAGGAGACCCAGTACTTC. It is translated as CASRGWEETQYF.

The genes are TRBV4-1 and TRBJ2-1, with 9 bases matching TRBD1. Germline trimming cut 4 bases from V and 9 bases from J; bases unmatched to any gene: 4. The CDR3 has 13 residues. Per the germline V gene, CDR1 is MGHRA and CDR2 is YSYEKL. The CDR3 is CASSLGQGSEQFF. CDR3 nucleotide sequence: TGCGCCAGCAGCCTCGGACAGGGGTCTGAGCAGTTCTTC.

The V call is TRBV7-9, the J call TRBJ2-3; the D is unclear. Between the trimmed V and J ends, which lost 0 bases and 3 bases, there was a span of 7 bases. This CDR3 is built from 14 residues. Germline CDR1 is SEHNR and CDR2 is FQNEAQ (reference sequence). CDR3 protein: CASSLAAVTDTQYF. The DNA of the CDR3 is TGTGCCAGCAGCTTAGCGGCAGTGACAGATACGCAGTATTTT.

CDR3 amino acids: CASSFSRGQPQHF. For the CDR3, the DNA is TGTGCCAGCAGTTTTTCCAGGGGGCAGCCCCAGCATTTT. The chain is built from TRBV27 and TRBJ1-5, with TRBD1 matching over 7 bases. CDR1 is MNHEY and CDR2 is SMNVEV in the germline V gene (reference sequence). Trimming removed 3 bases from V and 7 bases from J; junction bases left unmatched: 3. The CDR3 length is 13 residues.

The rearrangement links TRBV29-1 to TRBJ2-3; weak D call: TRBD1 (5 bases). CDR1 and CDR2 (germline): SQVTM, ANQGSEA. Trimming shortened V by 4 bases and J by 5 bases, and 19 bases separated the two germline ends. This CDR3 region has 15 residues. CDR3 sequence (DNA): TGCAGCGTTGCAGGGCGTAGGGGCACAGAAGATACGCAGTATTTT. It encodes CSVAGRRGTEDTQYF.

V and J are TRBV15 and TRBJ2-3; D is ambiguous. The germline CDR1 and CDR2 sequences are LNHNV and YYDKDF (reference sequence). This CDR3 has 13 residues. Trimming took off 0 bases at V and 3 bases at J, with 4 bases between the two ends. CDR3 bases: TGTGCCACCAGCAGAGATTGGACAGATACGCAGTATTTT. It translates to CATSRDWTDTQYF.

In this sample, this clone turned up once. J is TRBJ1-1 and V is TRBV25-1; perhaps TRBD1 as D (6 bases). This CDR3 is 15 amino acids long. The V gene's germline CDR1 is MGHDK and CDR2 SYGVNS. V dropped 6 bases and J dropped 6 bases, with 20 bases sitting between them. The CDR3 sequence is CASSAGQTLFSEAFF. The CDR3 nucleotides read TGTGCCAGCAGCGCCGGACAGACCCTCTTCTCTGAAGCTTTCTTT. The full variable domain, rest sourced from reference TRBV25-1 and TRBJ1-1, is EADIYQTPRYLVIGTGKKITLECSQTMGHDKMYWYQQDPGMELHLIHYSYGVNSTEKGDLSSESTVSRIRTEHFPLTLESARPSHTSQYLCASSAGQTLFSEAFFGQGTRLTVV.

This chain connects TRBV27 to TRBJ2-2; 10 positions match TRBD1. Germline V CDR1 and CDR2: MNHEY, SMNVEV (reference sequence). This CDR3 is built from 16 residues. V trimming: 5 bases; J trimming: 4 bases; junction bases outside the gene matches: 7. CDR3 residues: CASSGDRGPRTGELFF. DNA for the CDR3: TGTGCCAGCAGTGGGGACAGGGGCCCGCGCACCGGGGAGCTGTTTTTT.

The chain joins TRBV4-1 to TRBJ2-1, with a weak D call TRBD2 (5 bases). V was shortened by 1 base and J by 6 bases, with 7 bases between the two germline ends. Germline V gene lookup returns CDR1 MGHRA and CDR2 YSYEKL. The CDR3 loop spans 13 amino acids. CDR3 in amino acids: CASSQALANEQFF. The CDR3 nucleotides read TGCGCCAGCAGCCAAGCCCTAGCCAATGAGCAGTTCTTC.

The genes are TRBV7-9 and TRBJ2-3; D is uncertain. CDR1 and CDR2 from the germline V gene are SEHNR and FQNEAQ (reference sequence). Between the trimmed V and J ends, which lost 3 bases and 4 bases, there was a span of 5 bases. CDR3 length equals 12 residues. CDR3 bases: TGTGCCAGCAGCTTTGGGGCAGATACGCAGTATTTT. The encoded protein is CASSFGADTQYF.

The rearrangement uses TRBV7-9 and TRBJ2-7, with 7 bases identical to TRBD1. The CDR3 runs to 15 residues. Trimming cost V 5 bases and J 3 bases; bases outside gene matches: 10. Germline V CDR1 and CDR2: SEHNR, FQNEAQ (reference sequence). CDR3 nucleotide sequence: TGTGCCAGCAGCCCCGAAAGACGGGACAGCTACGAGCAGTACTTC. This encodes CASSPERRDSYEQYF.

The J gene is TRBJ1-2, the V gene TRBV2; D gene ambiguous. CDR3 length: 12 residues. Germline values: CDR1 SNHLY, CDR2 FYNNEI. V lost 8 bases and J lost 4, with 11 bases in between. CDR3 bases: TGTGCCAGCGTGAGCCTTTCCTATGGCTACACCTTC. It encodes CASVSLSYGYTF.

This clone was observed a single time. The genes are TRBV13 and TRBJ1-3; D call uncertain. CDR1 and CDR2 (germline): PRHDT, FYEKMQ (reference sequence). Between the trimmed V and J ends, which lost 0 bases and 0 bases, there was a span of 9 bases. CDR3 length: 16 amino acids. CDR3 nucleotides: TGTGCCAGCAGCTTAGGCCCCGTTTCCTCTGGAAACACCATATATTTT. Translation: CASSLGPVSSGNTIYF.

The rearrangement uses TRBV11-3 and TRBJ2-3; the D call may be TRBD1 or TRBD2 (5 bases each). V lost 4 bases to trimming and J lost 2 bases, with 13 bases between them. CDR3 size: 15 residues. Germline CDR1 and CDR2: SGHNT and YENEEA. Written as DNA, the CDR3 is TGTGCCAGCAGCTCCTACGGGGCCGACACAGATACGCAGTATTTT. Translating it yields CASSSYGADTDTQYF.

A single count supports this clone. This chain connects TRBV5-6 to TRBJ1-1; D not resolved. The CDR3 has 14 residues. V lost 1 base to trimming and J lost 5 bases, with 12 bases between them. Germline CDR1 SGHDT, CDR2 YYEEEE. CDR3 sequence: CASSLHVGGTEAFF. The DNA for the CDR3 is TGTGCCAGCAGCTTGCACGTCGGTGGAACTGAAGCTTTCTTT.

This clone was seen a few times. CDR3 amino acids: CASSYSGGSYNEQFF. DNA of the CDR3: TGTGCCAGCAGTTACTCTGGCGGATCCTACAATGAGCAGTTCTTC. V usage is TRBV6-5 and J usage is TRBJ2-1; no definite D call. V lost 0 bases and J 1 base, leaving 7 bases between the germline ends. The germline gives CDR1 MNHEY, CDR2 SVGAGI. CDR3 length equals 15 residues.

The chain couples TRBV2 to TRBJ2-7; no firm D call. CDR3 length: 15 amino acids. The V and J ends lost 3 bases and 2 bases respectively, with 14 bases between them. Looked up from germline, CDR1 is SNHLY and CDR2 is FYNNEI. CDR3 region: CASSDVSLSAYEQYF. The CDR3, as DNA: TGTGCCAGCAGTGATGTTAGCCTTTCCGCCTACGAGCAGTACTTC.

The CDR3 nucleotides are TGTGCCAGCAGTTATGGGACAACCCAGCCCCAGCATTTT. Translating it yields CASSYGTTQPQHF. The J gene is TRBJ1-5, the V gene TRBV6-5; D is possibly TRBD1 (6 bases). CDR1 is MNHEY, CDR2 SVGAGI, per germline. V was pared by 3 bases and J by 7 bases, with 10 bases between. The CDR3 covers 13 residues.

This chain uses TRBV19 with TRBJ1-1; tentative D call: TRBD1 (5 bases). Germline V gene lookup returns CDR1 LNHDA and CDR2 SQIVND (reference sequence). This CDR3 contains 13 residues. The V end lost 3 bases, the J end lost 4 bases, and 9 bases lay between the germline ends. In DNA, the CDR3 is TGTGCCAGTAGTATCGGGACCCCCACTGAAGCTTTCTTT. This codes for CASSIGTPTEAFF. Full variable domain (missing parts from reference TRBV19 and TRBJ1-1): DGGITQSPKYLFRKEGQNVTLSCEQNLNHDAMYWYRQDPGQGLRLIYYSQIVNDFQKGDIAEGYSVSREKKESFPLTVTSAQKNPTAFYLCASSIGTPTEAFFGQGTRLTVV.

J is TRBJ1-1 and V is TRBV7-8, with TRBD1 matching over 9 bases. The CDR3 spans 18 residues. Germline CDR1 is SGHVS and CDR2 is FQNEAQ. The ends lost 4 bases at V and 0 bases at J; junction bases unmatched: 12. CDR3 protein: CASSSSGTGRMMNTEAFF. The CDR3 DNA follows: TGTGCCAGCAGCTCCTCCGGGACAGGGCGAATGATGAACACTGAAGCTTTCTTT.

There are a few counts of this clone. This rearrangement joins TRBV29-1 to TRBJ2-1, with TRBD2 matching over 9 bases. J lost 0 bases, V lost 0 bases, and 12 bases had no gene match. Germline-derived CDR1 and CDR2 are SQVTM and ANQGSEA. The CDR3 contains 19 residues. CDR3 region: CSVEDRLAGNPSSYNEQFF. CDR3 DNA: TGCAGCGTTGAAGATCGCCTAGCGGGAAACCCGAGCTCCTACAATGAGCAGTTCTTC.